Listed below are T cell receptor beta chains from one sample, sequenced in a study of CD8 T cells in Susac syndrome. One entry per CDR3 protein results from TCRdb running MiXCR on the immunoSEQ multiplex PCR reads. Of 300,000 to 350,000 distinct CDR3 sequences in the sample, roughly nine tenths were seen once. Sequencing was done on a sample of CD4+ T cells from PBMCs. The receptor set was obtained from a human donor with multiple sclerosis. Both conserved end residues are part of each CDR3. A D gene is named only where the DNA matches it firmly. Some rows have no size entry. The others give once, few or many, or a class for an expanded clone.

v_gene: TRBV5-6
abundance: -
d_gene: -
j_gene: TRBJ1-2
CDR3aa: CASSAQTARPTHGYTF
CDR3nt: TGTGCCAGCAGCGCCCAGACAGCCCGACCCACTCATGGCTACACCTTC

v_gene: TRBV19
abundance: -
d_gene: TRBD1
j_gene: TRBJ2-2
CDR3aa: CASNSVGGQGYTGELFF
CDR3nt: TGTGCCAGTAACTCCGTGGGGGGACAGGGTTACACCGGGGAGCTGTTTTTT

v_gene: TRBV4-1
abundance: -
d_gene: -
j_gene: TRBJ2-5
CDR3aa: CASSLTRRTKETQYF
CDR3nt: TGCGCCAGCAGCCTAACCAGACGGACGAAAGAGACTCAGTACTTC

v_gene: TRBV12-3/TRBV12-4
abundance: -
d_gene: -
j_gene: TRBJ2-3
CDR3aa: CASSWFAGSTDTQYF
CDR3nt: TGTGCCAGCAGTTGGTTTGCGGGTAGCACAGATACGCAGTATTTT

v_gene: TRBV5-1
abundance: -
d_gene: -
j_gene: TRBJ1-1
CDR3aa: CASSPQGRGNTEAFF
CDR3nt: TGCGCCAGCAGCCCCCAGGGACGGGGGAACACTGAAGCTTTCTTT

v_gene: TRBV15
abundance: -
d_gene: TRBD2
j_gene: TRBJ2-2
CDR3aa: CATSRQQRGGLTGELFF
CDR3nt: TGTGCCACCAGCAGACAACAGCGGGGGGGCCTCACCGGGGAGCTGTTTTTT

v_gene: TRBV30
abundance: -
d_gene: -
j_gene: TRBJ1-2
CDR3aa: CASSRDPRGYTF
CDR3nt: TGTGCTTCCTCTCGGGACCCTCGAGGCTACACCTTC

v_gene: TRBV11-1
abundance: few
d_gene: -
j_gene: TRBJ2-5
CDR3aa: CASSLASGEETQYF
CDR3nt: TGTGCCAGCAGCTTAGCGAGTGGTGAAGAGACCCAGTACTTC

v_gene: TRBV29-1
abundance: -
d_gene: TRBD1
j_gene: TRBJ1-1
CDR3aa: CSVPRQGLNTEAFF
CDR3nt: TGCAGCGTACCCCGACAGGGTTTGAACACTGAAGCTTTCTTT

v_gene: TRBV20-1
abundance: -
d_gene: TRBD2
j_gene: TRBJ2-1
CDR3aa: CSARTLSGRASSEQFF
CDR3nt: TGCAGTGCTAGAACGCTTAGCGGGAGGGCCTCTAGTGAGCAGTTCTTC

v_gene: TRBV5-1
abundance: -
d_gene: -
j_gene: TRBJ1-1
CDR3aa: CALLPAPMNTEAFF
CDR3nt: TGCGCCCTCCTCCCGGCACCCATGAACACTGAAGCTTTCTTT

v_gene: TRBV7-8
abundance: -
d_gene: -
j_gene: TRBJ2-3
CDR3aa: CASSFSGGGTDTQYF
CDR3nt: TGTGCCAGCAGCTTTTCCGGGGGTGGCACAGATACGCAGTATTTT

v_gene: TRBV5-4
abundance: -
d_gene: TRBD1
j_gene: TRBJ2-1
CDR3aa: CASSPGTGIYEQFF
CDR3nt: TGTGCCAGCAGCCCGGGGACAGGGATATATGAGCAGTTCTTC

v_gene: TRBV18
abundance: -
d_gene: -
j_gene: TRBJ1-1
CDR3aa: CASSPGRSDTEAFF
CDR3nt: TGTGCCAGCTCACCCGGGAGGTCGGACACTGAAGCTTTCTTT

v_gene: TRBV7-2
abundance: -
d_gene: -
j_gene: TRBJ1-2
CDR3aa: CASSLAGDQGYTF
CDR3nt: TGTGCCAGCAGCTTAGCGGGGGATCAAGGCTACACCTTC

v_gene: TRBV7-9
abundance: few
d_gene: TRBD1
j_gene: TRBJ1-4
CDR3aa: CASSLGQGNEKLFF
CDR3nt: TGTGCCAGCAGCCTAGGACAGGGAAATGAAAAACTGTTTTTT

v_gene: TRBV7-8
abundance: -
d_gene: -
j_gene: TRBJ2-4
CDR3aa: CASSSIAPKNIQYF
CDR3nt: TGTGCCAGCAGCTCAATAGCCCCAAAAAACATTCAGTACTTC

v_gene: TRBV6-1
abundance: -
d_gene: -
j_gene: TRBJ2-7
CDR3aa: CASSEAGDKQYF
CDR3nt: TGTGCCAGCAGTGAAGCGGGGGATAAGCAGTACTTC

v_gene: TRBV7-9
abundance: -
d_gene: -
j_gene: TRBJ2-7
CDR3aa: CASSSDNGWGQSYEQYF
CDR3nt: TGTGCCAGCAGCTCCGACAACGGATGGGGCCAATCCTACGAGCAGTACTTC

v_gene: TRBV7-2
abundance: -
d_gene: TRBD1
j_gene: TRBJ2-2
CDR3aa: CASSPGQGPTGELFF
CDR3nt: TGTGCCAGCAGCCCGGGACAGGGGCCCACCGGGGAGCTGTTTTTT

v_gene: TRBV5-4
abundance: few
d_gene: -
j_gene: TRBJ2-7
CDR3aa: CASSLKTSLREQYF
CDR3nt: TGTGCCAGCAGCTTGAAAACTAGCTTGAGAGAGCAGTACTTC

v_gene: TRBV19
abundance: -
d_gene: TRBD1
j_gene: TRBJ1-1
CDR3aa: CASRRGQAGTEAFF
CDR3nt: TGTGCCAGCCGCCGGGGACAGGCGGGCACTGAAGCTTTCTTT

v_gene: TRBV7-9
abundance: -
d_gene: TRBD1
j_gene: TRBJ2-7
CDR3aa: CASSLGDRFPYEQYF
CDR3nt: TGTGCCAGCAGCTTAGGGGACAGATTCCCCTACGAGCAGTACTTC

v_gene: TRBV27
abundance: -
d_gene: -
j_gene: TRBJ1-1
CDR3aa: CASSFRGTEAFF
CDR3nt: TGTGCCAGCAGTTTTCGGGGCACTGAAGCTTTCTTT

v_gene: TRBV30
abundance: -
d_gene: -
j_gene: TRBJ2-4
CDR3aa: CAWSYQGGTKNIQYF
CDR3nt: TGTGCCTGGAGCTACCAGGGGGGGACCAAAAACATTCAGTACTTC

v_gene: TRBV20-1
abundance: -
d_gene: -
j_gene: TRBJ1-6
CDR3aa: CSARVGGAPLHF
CDR3nt: TGCAGTGCTAGAGTGGGGGGTGCACCCCTCCACTTT

v_gene: TRBV2
abundance: -
d_gene: TRBD1
j_gene: TRBJ2-3
CDR3aa: CASSGQGTFTDTQYF
CDR3nt: TGTGCCAGCAGTGGACAGGGGACTTTCACAGATACGCAGTATTTT

v_gene: TRBV25-1
abundance: once
d_gene: -
j_gene: TRBJ1-1
CDR3aa: CASSGVGRMNTEAFF
CDR3nt: TGTGCCAGTAGTGGGGTGGGGCGGATGAACACTGAAGCTTTCTTT

v_gene: TRBV5-4
abundance: few
d_gene: -
j_gene: TRBJ2-6
CDR3aa: CASSLLSSGANVLTF
CDR3nt: TGTGCCAGCAGCTTGCTAAGCTCTGGGGCCAACGTCCTGACTTTC

v_gene: TRBV7-2
abundance: once
d_gene: TRBD2
j_gene: TRBJ2-7
CDR3aa: CASSPSGLAGGYEQYF
CDR3nt: TGTGCCAGCAGCCCGAGCGGACTAGCGGGAGGCTACGAGCAGTACTTC

v_gene: TRBV5-1
abundance: -
d_gene: -
j_gene: TRBJ2-5
CDR3aa: CASSLAGPRETQYF
CDR3nt: TGCGCCAGCAGCTTGGCCGGGCCGCGAGAGACCCAGTACTTC

v_gene: TRBV7-6
abundance: -
d_gene: -
j_gene: TRBJ1-2
CDR3aa: CASSLNAIRGRPTQNYGYTF
CDR3nt: TGTGCCAGCAGCTTAAATGCTATCCGCGGCCGACCCACACAGAACTATGGCTACACCTTC

v_gene: TRBV12-3/TRBV12-4
abundance: -
d_gene: -
j_gene: TRBJ2-1
CDR3aa: CASSSPGSGPYSYNEQFF
CDR3nt: TGTGCCAGCAGTTCTCCCGGATCGGGGCCGTACTCCTACAATGAGCAGTTCTTC

v_gene: TRBV4-1
abundance: -
d_gene: -
j_gene: TRBJ2-5
CDR3aa: CASSHRYPGTYQETQYF
CDR3nt: TGCGCCAGCAGCCATCGATACCCCGGGACATACCAAGAGACCCAGTACTTC

v_gene: TRBV6-5
abundance: -
d_gene: -
j_gene: TRBJ2-7
CDR3aa: CASSSSRREQYF
CDR3nt: TGTGCCAGCAGTTCGTCCCGGAGGGAGCAGTACTTC

v_gene: TRBV7-2
abundance: -
d_gene: -
j_gene: TRBJ2-7
CDR3aa: CASSLHGGDYEQYF
CDR3nt: TGTGCCAGCAGCTTACATGGCGGTGACTACGAGCAGTACTTC

v_gene: TRBV6-5
abundance: -
d_gene: -
j_gene: TRBJ2-7
CDR3aa: CASSYSSPQAASYEQYF
CDR3nt: TGTGCCAGCAGTTACTCGAGCCCACAGGCAGCCTCCTACGAGCAGTACTTC